These 19 T cell receptor beta chains were all obtained from the same sample, sequenced in a study of tumor-infiltrating lymphocytes in oesophageal squamous cell carcinoma. One entry per CDR3 protein results from TCRdb running MiXCR on the PCR reads. The sample lists 15,000 to 20,000 distinct CDR3 sequences; around 39% were seen once. The sequenced sample was esophageal tumor tissue. These receptors came from a male donor with esophageal squamous cell carcinoma.

This clonotype was recorded at least ten times. The chain has TRBV20-1 and TRBJ2-1, with 8 bases fitting TRBD1. CDR1 and CDR2 from the germline V gene are DFQATT and SNEGSKA (reference sequence). The V gene end was trimmed by 3 bases and the J gene end by 8 bases; junction bases not matched to a gene: 15. The CDR3 spans 16 residues. The chain's CDR3 is CSARTPPITGGHEQFF. The CDR3 DNA is TGCAGTGCTAGGACCCCTCCGATCACAGGGGGTCATGAGCAGTTCTTC.

The rearrangement joins TRBV7-4 to TRBJ2-5, with 8 positions matching TRBD1. Germline values: CDR1 SGHVT, CDR2 SQSDAQ. The junction had 5 bases not matched to a gene; V was cut back by 1 base and J by 4 bases. This CDR3 is 15 amino acids long. The CDR3: CASSLGQGKRETQYF. CDR3 in DNA: TGTGCCAGCAGCTTAGGACAGGGGAAGCGAGAGACCCAGTACTTC.

This clonotype came up many times. The J gene is TRBJ2-1, the V gene TRBV11-2; no definite D call. The CDR3 totals 14 residues. Trimming removed 2 bases from V and 4 bases from J, with 9 bases in between. Germline V CDR1 and CDR2: SGHAT, FQNNGV. CDR3 DNA sequence: TGTGCCAGCAGCTTAAGTTACGGTTACAATGAGCAGTTCTTC. Its protein product is CASSLSYGYNEQFF.

This clonotype has only a few counts. The chain joins TRBV9 to TRBJ2-3; 7 bases map to TRBD2. The CDR3 sequence is 16 residues long. The V and J ends lost 4 bases and 4 bases, in that order; junction bases with no gene match: 12. The germline V gene encodes CDR1 SGDLS and CDR2 YYNGEE. Here the CDR3 reads CASSTSGEGLADTQYF. CDR3 DNA: TGTGCCAGCAGCACCTCCGGGGAGGGATTAGCAGATACGCAGTATTTT.

Many counts were recorded for this clonotype. The chain uses TRBV5-1 and TRBJ2-5, with TRBD1 matching over 7 bases. The V gene's germline CDR1 is SGHRS and CDR2 YFSETQ. After removal of 2 bases from V and 5 bases from J, the junction contained 6 bases not matched to a gene. The CDR3 consists of 14 residues. The chain's CDR3 is CASSFSTGLETQYF. The CDR3 DNA follows: TGCGCCAGCAGCTTTTCGACAGGGTTGGAGACCCAGTACTTC. Combining the CDR3 with reference TRBV5-1 and TRBJ2-5 gives the whole variable domain KAGVTQTPRYLIKTRGQQVTLSCSPISGHRSVSWYQQTPGQGLQFLFEYFSETQRNKGNFPGRFSGRQFSNSRSEMNVSTLELGDSALYLCASSFSTGLETQYFGPGTRLLVL.

This chain links TRBV19 with TRBJ1-2; D is unclear. This CDR3 spans 16 amino acids. V lost 4 bases and J 0 bases, leaving 15 bases between the germline ends. The germline V gene encodes CDR1 LNHDA and CDR2 SQIVND (reference sequence). The CDR3 loop is CASSTLRPQANYGYTF. The CDR3 DNA is TGTGCCAGTAGTACCCTCCGGCCTCAAGCTAACTATGGCTACACCTTC.

This clonotype has ten or more counts. A single base separates this from a much larger clone, so it may be a read error. V is TRBV6-6 and J is TRBJ2-7, with TRBD1 identical over 10 bases. V gave up 2 bases and J gave up 7 bases; unmatched junction bases: 14. In germline, CDR1 is MNHNY, CDR2 SVGAGI (reference sequence). CDR3 size: 17 residues. CDR3 sequence: CASSYDPRDRGGNEQYF. CDR3 DNA: TGTGCCAGCAGTTACGACCCCCGGGACAGGGGCGGTAATGAGCAGTACTTC.

This clonotype was observed many times. The genes are TRBV11-2 and TRBJ1-6, with a possible D match to TRBD1 (6 bases). Trimming pared 5 bases from V and 16 bases from J, leaving 12 bases between. Germline V CDR1 and CDR2: SGHAT, FQNNGV. CDR3 length equals 11 residues. The CDR3 loop reads CASSLLTGLHF. Written as DNA, the CDR3 is TGTGCCAGCAGCCTACTTACAGGGCTCCACTTT.

The V call is TRBV27, the J call TRBJ2-4, with TRBD2 identical over 9 bases. V dropped 3 bases and J dropped 4; count of bases not matched to a gene: 1. The CDR3 is made up of 14 amino acids. Per germline, CDR1 MNHEY and CDR2 SMNVEV (reference sequence). CDR3 nucleotides: TGTGCCAGCAGTTTGCTAGCGGGGAAAAACATTCAGTACTTC. It yields the protein CASSLLAGKNIQYF.

This clonotype was counted ten times or more. CDR3 region: CASSLVYSGGSNEQFF. The CDR3 coding sequence is TGTGCCAGCAGCTTAGTGTATTCAGGGGGCTCTAATGAGCAGTTCTTC. V is TRBV7-6 and J is TRBJ2-1; 8 nucleotides line up with TRBD1. There are 16 residues in the CDR3. The trim removed 1 base at V and 7 bases at J, leaving 9 bases unmatched. Germline V lookup: CDR1 SGHVS, CDR2 FNYEAQ.

This clonotype appeared a few times. The V gene is TRBV7-9, the J gene TRBJ2-5; perhaps D is TRBD1 or TRBD2 (5 bases each). The CDR3 covers 13 residues. Germline V lookup: CDR1 SEHNR, CDR2 FQNEAQ (reference sequence). The V and J ends lost 3 bases and 11 bases respectively, with 16 bases between them. In nucleotides, the CDR3 is TGTGCCAGCAGCTTTACCGGGACGGAAGAGCAGTACTTC. It is translated as CASSFTGTEEQYF.

This clonotype was seen more than once but under ten times. V is TRBV27 and J is TRBJ2-1; D may be TRBD1 (6 bases). The J call may be in error: the DNA end matches TRBJ2-7 better. The germline gives CDR1 MNHEY, CDR2 SMNVEV (reference sequence). The CDR3 sequence is 14 residues long. The CDR3: CASHPDRNYNEQYF. CDR3 sequence (DNA): TGTGCCAGCCACCCCGACAGGAACTACAATGAGCAGTACTTC.

Comments on this clonotype: One end of the junction is discordant with germline, which a read error may explain. The genes are TRBV6-6 and TRBJ2-5; D is uncertain. This CDR3 has 10 amino acids. Germline values: CDR1 MNHNY, CDR2 SVGAGI (reference sequence). CDR3 in DNA: TGTGCCAGCAGTTACGGAGTCCCGCACTTC. As protein: CASSYGVPHF.

About this clonotype: Given the absence of the conserved phenylalanine or tryptophan at the CDR3 end, a read error is likely. No DNA is shown, since the ends of the CDR3 on it are uncertain; the CDR3 is the one TCRdb lists. This rearrangement joins TRBV28 to TRBJ2-6; the D call in the table, TRBD2, was not verified against the DNA. With termini counted, the CDR3 has 17 amino acids. The germline V gene has CDR1 MDHEN and CDR2 SYDVKM. The CDR3 here is CASSLVSWGGETQFFGA.

The chain has TRBV7-9 and TRBJ2-1; D might be TRBD1 or TRBD2, each matching 7 bases. This CDR3 comprises 15 residues. Germline V gene lookup returns CDR1 SEHNR and CDR2 FQNEAQ (reference sequence). Trimming shortened V by 3 bases and J by 8 bases, and 17 bases separated the two germline ends. CDR3 bases: TGTGCCAGCAGCTTCCGGGACAGCGGGGACTATGAGCAGTTCTTC. Amino acid sequence: CASSFRDSGDYEQFF.

This clonotype ranks as medium-sized (0.01 to 0.1%). The chain links TRBV28 to TRBJ2-5; D is ambiguous. The CDR3 extends over 12 amino acids. V gave up 3 bases and J gave up 5 bases, with 7 bases separating them. Germline V gene data show CDR1 as MDHEN and CDR2 as SYDVKM. This chain's CDR3 is CASSFLRETQYF. The DNA of the CDR3 is TGTGCCAGCAGTTTTTTACGTGAGACCCAGTACTTC.

V and J are TRBV7-2 and TRBJ1-4, with unresolved D. Germline V CDR1 and CDR2: SGHTA, FQGNSA. The CDR3 loop spans 16 amino acids. V lost 2 bases to trimming and J lost 2 bases, with 12 bases between them. CDR3 protein: CASSLRLVGTNEKLFF. The CDR3 nucleotides read TGTGCCAGCAGCTTAAGATTGGTGGGGACTAATGAAAAACTGTTTTTT. Together with reference TRBV7-2 and TRBJ1-4, the CDR3 gives the full variable domain: GAGVSQSPSNKVTEKGKDVELRCDPISGHTALYWYRQSLGQGLEFLIYFQGNSAPDKSGLPSDRFSAERTGGSVSTLTIQRTQQEDSAVYLCASSLRLVGTNEKLFFGSGTQLSVL.

The J gene is TRBJ2-4, the V gene TRBV6-5, with a tentative D call TRBD2 (6 bases). The closer fit of TRBJ2-5 to the DNA end suggests the J call may be wrong. This CDR3 contains 15 residues. Germline-derived CDR1 and CDR2 are MNHEY and SVGAGI. CDR3: CASTQAWGRQETQYF. In DNA form, the CDR3 reads TGTGCCAGCACCCAAGCGTGGGGGAGGCAAGAGACCCAGTACTTC.

V and J are TRBV30 and TRBJ2-6; no reliable D call. The J call could be wrong; TRBJ2-7 is a better fit for the DNA end. Looked up from germline, CDR1 is GTSNPN and CDR2 is SVGIG (reference sequence). The CDR3 consists of 13 residues. The CDR3 DNA is TGTGCCTGGAGTAACGGGTATCGGGACGAGCAGTACTTC. It encodes CAWSNGYRDEQYF.